The 2 T cell receptor beta chains in this list originate from one sample, sequenced in a study of OX40 agonist ivuxolimab in advanced cancers. The table came from immunoSEQ multiplex PCR; TCRdb's copy has only in-frame clones and leaves some out. The sample holds 50,000 to 65,000 clones, less than 95% seen once. This sample comprised CD4+ or CD8+ T cells sorted from blood, obtained in a trial of the OX40 agonist ivuxolimab. The receptors here all came from an adult with an advanced solid tumor such as melanoma, head and neck, liver or kidney cancer.

The chain couples TRBV7-8 to TRBJ1-2, with 10 bases fitting TRBD1. The trim removed 4 bases at V and 7 bases at J, leaving 9 bases unmatched. This CDR3 comprises 15 residues. CDR1 and CDR2 (germline): SGHVS, FQNEAQ. The CDR3 sequence is CASSSGQGVLGGYTF. CDR3 in DNA: TGTGCCAGCAGCTCTGGACAGGGGGTCCTGGGTGGCTACACCTTC.

V usage is TRBV7-6 and J usage is TRBJ2-3; TRBD2 matches 11 bases. The CDR3 is made up of 15 amino acids. J gave up 6 bases and V 5 bases, and 7 bases lay outside the gene matches. The germline V gene has CDR1 SGHVS and CDR2 FNYEAQ. The CDR3 DNA sequence: TGTGCCAGCAGCGGCGTAGCGGGAGGGCCCGATACGCAGTATTTT. This translates into CASSGVAGGPDTQYF.